This T cell receptor beta chain was identified in a study of siplizumab effects on memory and regulatory T cells. Profiling relied on immunoSEQ multiplex PCR, and the TCRdb table lists in-frame clones only, not all of them. The sample contains fewer than 85,000 clones, roughly 87% of which appear only once. This CDR3 has 15 residues. Germline V gene lookup returns CDR1 SGHNT and CDR2 YYREEE (reference sequence). Trimming stripped 1 base from V and 3 bases from J, with 14 bases between. The TCR originated in a human donor in good health. The sample consisted of Tregs sorted from blood. The chain employs TRBV5-4 and TRBJ2-7, with D unclear. The DNA for the CDR3 is TGTGCCAGCAGCTTGTATGCAGCAGGTGGCTACGAGCAGTACTTC. Its translation is CASSLYAAGGYEQYF.